These 32 T cell receptor beta chains were sequenced from one sample in a study of shared clonotypes between healthy human individuals. The repertoire was sequenced with immunoSEQ multiplex PCR; TCRdb's copy has only in-frame clones and lacks some. The profile shows roughly 2.1 million clones, more than 85% of them singletons. Cells designated naive CD8 were CD45RO-negative and were positively selected for CCR7, with terminally differentiated effector memory CD45RA+ cells excluded. Sequencing input: naive CD8+ T cells from PBMCs. The receptors originated from a man between 18 and 35 years old in good health. Some clones in this sample may be carry-over from other donors' samples.

The gene calls are TRBV4-1 and TRBJ2-7; D remains ambiguous. The CDR3 sequence is 14 residues long. Deletions cut 1 base from V and 6 bases from J, with 13 bases between. Germline CDR1 and CDR2: MGHRA and YSYEKL. The CDR3: CASSQVLAVGEQYF. CDR3 DNA: TGCGCCAGCAGCCAAGTTTTGGCAGTCGGCGAGCAGTACTTC.

This chain connects TRBV27 to TRBJ1-1; D ambiguous. Germline values: CDR1 MNHEY, CDR2 SMNVEV (reference sequence). The CDR3 has 14 residues. Trimming shortened V by 8 bases and J by 0 bases, and 13 bases separated the two germline ends. This chain's CDR3 is CASGSEGVNTEAFF. DNA for the CDR3: TGTGCCAGCGGGAGTGAGGGAGTGAACACTGAAGCTTTCTTT.

V is TRBV4-3 and J is TRBJ1-2; 7 nucleotides match TRBD1. The CDR3 covers 16 residues. Germline trimming cut 0 bases from V and 3 bases from J; bases unmatched to any gene: 7. Germline CDR1 LGHNA, CDR2 YSLEER. The DNA for the CDR3 is TGCGCCAGCAGCCAAGATCCGACAGGGAACTACTATGGCTACACCTTC. It yields the protein CASSQDPTGNYYGYTF.

On this clone: Other DNA variants within this sample encode the same CDR3. Here the CDR3 DNA reads TGTGCCACCAGCAGAGAGGGAAGCACCGGGGAGCTGTTTTTT. It codes for CATSREGSTGELFF. The chain uses TRBV15 and TRBJ2-2; the D is unclear. In germline, CDR1 is LNHNV, CDR2 YYDKDF (reference sequence). The CDR3 contains 14 residues. V was clipped by 0 bases and J by 4 bases, with 6 bases between them.

This chain links TRBV4-1 with TRBJ2-7, with 7 positions matching TRBD2. The junction had 6 bases not matched to a gene; V was cut back by 5 bases and J by 2 bases. The CDR3 covers 14 residues. Germline V gene lookup returns CDR1 MGHRA and CDR2 YSYEKL. CDR3 in DNA: TGCGCCAGCAGCTTACGGGGGGTACCCTACGAGCAGTACTTC. This encodes CASSLRGVPYEQYF.

Only one count was recorded for this clone. The chain has TRBV4-3 and TRBJ2-7, with TRBD2 identical over 8 bases. Looked up from germline, CDR1 is LGHNA and CDR2 is YSLEER. The junction had 9 bases not matched to a gene; V was cut back by 3 bases and J by 2 bases. The CDR3 length is 16 residues. The CDR3 loop is CASSHMGTSPTYEQYF. The CDR3 region has the DNA TGCGCCAGCAGCCACATGGGGACTAGTCCAACCTACGAGCAGTACTTC.

In this sample, this clone turned up once. V is TRBV30 and J is TRBJ2-2; unclear D gene. Trimming took 1 base from V and 0 from J, leaving 9 bases between them. Germline V lookup: CDR1 GTSNPN, CDR2 SVGIG (reference sequence). This CDR3 contains 15 residues. The CDR3 protein is CAWSGLSPNTGELFF. The CDR3 DNA is TGTGCCTGGAGTGGACTTTCGCCGAACACCGGGGAGCTGTTTTTT. The whole variable domain, remainder taken from reference TRBV30 and TRBJ2-2, is SQTIHQWPATLVQPVGSPLSLECTVEGTSNPNLYWYRQAAGRGLQLLFYSVGIGQISSEVPQNLSASRPQDRQFILSSKKLLLSDSGFYLCAWSGLSPNTGELFFGEGSRLTVL.

The genes are TRBV9 and TRBJ1-1; D is ambiguous. In germline, CDR1 is SGDLS, CDR2 YYNGEE. The CDR3 consists of 17 residues. With 0 bases removed from V and 0 bases from J, the gap between germline ends came to 15 bases. The CDR3, as DNA: TGTGCCAGCAGCGTAGGCGGTACGGGAAGAATGAACACTGAAGCTTTCTTT. This codes for CASSVGGTGRMNTEAFF.

This sequence joins TRBV5-6 and TRBJ1-2; possible D gene TRBD1, 5 bases. V was cut by 2 bases and J by 4 bases, with 12 bases left in between. Germline CDR1 is SGHDT and CDR2 is YYEEEE. The CDR3 is made up of 14 amino acids. CDR3 nucleotides: TGTGCCAGCAGCTTAACACAGACAGTCTATGGCTACACCTTC. Protein: CASSLTQTVYGYTF.

V is TRBV5-5 and J is TRBJ2-7; D perhaps matches TRBD2 (5 bases). V dropped 4 bases and J dropped 0 bases, with 17 bases sitting between them. Germline V gene sequence: CDR1 SGHKS, CDR2 YYEKEE (reference sequence). The CDR3 contains 16 residues. The CDR3 region is CASSLERGWGSYEQYF. The CDR3 nucleotides read TGTGCCAGCAGCCTCGAACGGGGATGGGGCTCCTACGAGCAGTACTTC. Filled out from reference TRBV5-5 and TRBJ2-7, the complete variable domain reads DAGVTQSPTHLIKTRGQQVTLRCSPISGHKSVSWYQQVLGQGPQFIFQYYEKEERGRGNFPDRFSARQFPNYSSELNVNALLLGDSALYLCASSLERGWGSYEQYFGPGTRLTVT.

V usage is TRBV5-1 and J usage is TRBJ1-2; D is perhaps TRBD1 (5 bases). The CDR3 sequence is 14 residues long. In germline, CDR1 is SGHRS, CDR2 YFSETQ. V was pared by 4 bases and J by 1 base, with 11 bases between. CDR3 bases: TGCGCCAGCAGCCAAGGAGACAGTAACTATGGCTACACCTTC. Its translation is CASSQGDSNYGYTF.

The chain recombines TRBV4-1 with TRBJ1-2; TRBD1 matches 9 bases. This CDR3 has 15 amino acids. CDR1 is MGHRA, CDR2 YSYEKL, per germline. Unmatched junction bases numbered 7, after V lost 2 bases and J lost 6 bases. In DNA, the CDR3 is TGCGCCAGCAGCCAACCGGGACAGGGTAAGGATGGCTACACCTTC. This sequence encodes CASSQPGQGKDGYTF.

The CDR3 here is CAISGGSGSEIRGQYF. CDR3 DNA: TGTGCCATCAGTGGGGGGAGCGGGAGCGAAATACGAGGGCAGTACTTC. The chain combines TRBV10-3 with TRBJ2-7; 8 nucleotides match TRBD2. The CDR3 totals 16 residues. Germline V gene lookup returns CDR1 ENHRY and CDR2 SYGVKD. V shed 4 bases and J 9 bases; nucleotides not matched to a gene: 17.

This chain links TRBV30 with TRBJ2-5; TRBD1 or TRBD2 may be the D gene (5 bases each). The last part of the DNA fits TRBJ2-7 better; the J call may be wrong. The germline CDR1 and CDR2 sequences are GTSNPN and SVGIG (reference sequence). This CDR3 is built from 15 residues. The CDR3 loop reads CAWSKLRDETYEQYF. In nucleotides, the CDR3 is TGTGCCTGGAGTAAACTCCGGGACGAGACCTACGAGCAGTACTTC.

The chain is built from TRBV4-3 and TRBJ2-2; D gene ambiguous. This CDR3 region has 16 residues. V shed 2 bases and J shed 3 bases, with 13 bases lying between them. CDR1 is LGHNA and CDR2 is YSLEER in the germline V gene. Here the CDR3 DNA reads TGCGCCAGCAGCCAAAAGACTGAACCTTACACCGGGGAGCTGTTTTTT. Its translation: CASSQKTEPYTGELFF.

The V and J genes are TRBV2 and TRBJ1-1; no clear D gene. This CDR3 comprises 11 residues. CDR1 and CDR2 (germline): SNHLY, FYNNEI. V was shortened by 8 bases and J by 6 bases, with 10 bases between the two germline ends. CDR3 region: CASLGGAEAFF. As DNA, the CDR3 is TGTGCCAGCCTTGGCGGCGCTGAAGCTTTCTTT.

The V call is TRBV19, the J call TRBJ2-1; TRBD1 is a possible D gene (6 bases). V lost 5 bases to trimming and J lost 8 bases, with 16 bases between them. The CDR3 runs to 14 residues. Germline CDR1 LNHDA, CDR2 SQIVND (reference sequence). CDR3 loop: CASSDAGATDEQFF. DNA for the CDR3: TGTGCCAGTAGTGATGCAGGGGCTACAGATGAGCAGTTCTTC. The complete variable domain, with remaining parts taken from reference TRBV19 and TRBJ2-1, reads DGGITQSPKYLFRKEGQNVTLSCEQNLNHDAMYWYRQDPGQGLRLIYYSQIVNDFQKGDIAEGYSVSREKKESFPLTVTSAQKNPTAFYLCASSDAGATDEQFFGPGTRLTVL.

The chain links TRBV10-2 to TRBJ2-7; the match to TRBD1 covers 8 bases. The germline V gene encodes CDR1 WSHSY and CDR2 SAAADI. V shed 8 bases and J 0 bases; nucleotides not matched to a gene: 9. CDR3 length equals 15 residues. The CDR3: CASGSRDRSSYEQYF. In nucleotides, the CDR3 is TGCGCCAGCGGGAGCCGGGACAGGAGCTCCTACGAGCAGTACTTC.

This rearrangement joins TRBV13 to TRBJ1-1; weak D call: TRBD1 (6 bases). The V and J ends lost 5 bases and 0 bases respectively, with 13 bases between them. Germline CDR1 PRHDT, CDR2 FYEKMQ (reference sequence). The length of the CDR3 is 15 residues. As DNA, the CDR3 is TGTGCCAGCAGCGACCGGACAGCCCTGAACACTGAAGCTTTCTTT. Encoded protein: CASSDRTALNTEAFF.

This sequence joins TRBV18 and TRBJ2-7, with 9 nucleotides matching TRBD1. This CDR3 comprises 14 residues. The V gene's germline CDR1 is KGHSH and CDR2 LQKENI. V dropped 5 bases and J dropped 1; count of bases not matched to a gene: 3. This CDR3 is CASSIGTGSYEQYF. In DNA, the CDR3 is TGTGCCAGCTCAATCGGGACAGGGTCCTACGAGCAGTACTTC.

The chain carries TRBV9 and TRBJ2-1; D perhaps matches TRBD1 (6 bases). The CDR3 has 15 residues. Trimming left V 3 bases short and J 4 bases short, with 14 bases between. Germline V gene data show CDR1 as SGDLS and CDR2 as YYNGEE. The CDR3 coding sequence is TGTGCCAGCAGCGAGGAAGGGGGAAGTTACAATGAGCAGTTCTTC. Amino acid sequence: CASSEEGGSYNEQFF.

The chain has TRBV7-9 and TRBJ2-3; tentative D call: TRBD2 (5 bases). Germline V CDR1 and CDR2: SEHNR, FQNEAQ (reference sequence). The CDR3 is 14 residues long. The V gene lost 6 bases and the J gene lost 6 bases, with 16 bases spanning the gap. The CDR3 spells CASSPEGRRDTQYF. The CDR3 DNA reads TGTGCCAGCAGTCCAGAGGGTCGGCGGGATACGCAGTATTTT. The variable domain in full, completed from reference TRBV7-9 and TRBJ2-3, reads DTGVSQNPRHKITKRGQNVTFRCDPISEHNRLYWYRQTLGQGPEFLTYFQNEAQLEKSRLLSDRFSAERPKGSFSTLEIQRTEQGDSAMYLCASSPEGRRDTQYFGPGTRLTVL.

The V gene is TRBV6-5, the J gene TRBJ2-5; weak D call: TRBD1 (6 bases). The DNA matches TRBJ2-7 better at its end, which makes the J call doubtful. The CDR3 has 14 amino acids. Germline CDR1 MNHEY, CDR2 SVGAGI. CDR3 sequence (DNA): TGTGCCAGCAGCCCCACAGGGTCAACCTGCGAGCAGTACTTC. This encodes CASSPTGSTCEQYF.

The V call is TRBV29-1, the J call TRBJ2-5, with a possible D match to TRBD2 (6 bases). This CDR3 spans 11 amino acids. In germline, CDR1 is SQVTM, CDR2 ANQGSEA. V lost 3 bases and J lost 11, with 13 bases in between. CDR3 protein: CSVDSWGEQYF. DNA for the CDR3: TGCAGCGTTGATTCGTGGGGGGAGCAGTACTTC.

This clone came up a few times. This chain joins TRBV7-6 and TRBJ2-3; 11 bases are shared with TRBD2. The CDR3 runs 16 residues. CDR1 SGHVS and CDR2 FNYEAQ come from the germline V gene. The trim removed 4 bases at V and 1 base at J, leaving 4 bases unmatched. CDR3 sequence (DNA): TGTGCCAGCAGCTCTGGGACTAGCGGACGCACAGATACGCAGTATTTT. Translating it yields CASSSGTSGRTDTQYF.

The chain carries TRBV27 and TRBJ2-7; a possible D gene is TRBD2 (6 bases). CDR1 and CDR2 (germline): MNHEY, SMNVEV (reference sequence). V lost 4 bases, J lost 11 bases, and 12 bases lay in between. The CDR3 extends over 11 amino acids. This chain's CDR3 is CASSSGPGEYF. The CDR3 bases are TGTGCCAGCAGTTCTGGACCGGGGGAGTACTTC.

The V gene is TRBV23-1, the J gene TRBJ1-1; 7 bases line up with TRBD1. TRBV23-1 is classed as an ORF, of uncertain function. The CDR3 totals 16 residues. V gave up 4 bases and J gave up 1 base; unmatched junction bases: 9. The CDR3, as DNA: TGCGCCAGCAGTCTCCCGACAGGGAACGGGAACACTGAAGCTTTCTTT. Translating it yields CASSLPTGNGNTEAFF.

The gene calls are TRBV9 and TRBJ1-3, with D tentatively TRBD1 (6 bases). The CDR3 extends over 14 amino acids. Looked up from germline, CDR1 is SGDLS and CDR2 is YYNGEE. Trimming stripped 4 bases from V and 1 base from J, with 9 bases between. CDR3 in amino acids: CASSPDRSGNTIYF. The DNA for the CDR3 is TGTGCCAGCAGCCCCGACAGGTCTGGAAACACCATATATTTT.

V usage is TRBV29-1 and J usage is TRBJ2-7; D call uncertain. The CDR3 sequence is 14 residues long. Germline V gene sequence: CDR1 SQVTM, CDR2 ANQGSEA. With 2 bases removed from V and 3 bases from J, the gap between germline ends came to 14 bases. CDR3 sequence (DNA): TGCAGCGTTGAAATCCCCTCACCTTACTACGAGCAGTACTTC. Translation: CSVEIPSPYYEQYF.

This rearrangement joins TRBV15 to TRBJ1-4; no reliable D call. The CDR3 extends over 17 amino acids. CDR1 and CDR2 from the germline V gene are LNHNV and YYDKDF (reference sequence). The V end was cut by 1 base, the J end by 0 bases, with 12 bases between. The CDR3 sequence: CATSRGRGIATNEKLFF. CDR3 sequence (DNA): TGTGCCACCAGCAGAGGCCGTGGGATTGCAACTAATGAAAAACTGTTTTTT.

This clone was seen only a few times. The sample carries other DNA sequences with the same CDR3. The chain recombines TRBV19 with TRBJ1-1, with TRBD1 as a possible D gene (6 bases). Trimming stripped 3 bases from V and 0 bases from J, with 11 bases between. CDR3 length equals 15 residues. Germline V gene sequence: CDR1 LNHDA, CDR2 SQIVND (reference sequence). CDR3 nucleotides: TGTGCCAGTAGTATCAGGGGCACAATGAACACTGAAGCTTTCTTT. Translated, it gives CASSIRGTMNTEAFF.

The genes are TRBV6-5 and TRBJ1-1, with D possibly being TRBD1 (6 bases). CDR1 is MNHEY, CDR2 SVGAGI, per germline. Trimming took off 5 bases at V and 5 bases at J, with 12 bases between the two ends. This CDR3 contains 13 residues. CDR3 coding DNA: TGTGCCAGCAGTAACAGGGTCGGGACTGAAGCTTTCTTT. This sequence encodes CASSNRVGTEAFF.